Each of the 26 T cell receptor beta chains below was sequenced from the same sample in a study of CD4+ T cells in melanoma. Data came from immunoSEQ multiplex PCR; TCRdb stores just in-frame clones and leaves some out. The sample holds some 21,000 clones, 82% seen once. Sequencing was carried out using cells from a culture (not recorded whether cultured in vitro). These receptor sequences come from a human donor with melanoma.

The chain joins TRBV9 to TRBJ2-5, with 8 bases that match TRBD2. CDR3 length: 14 amino acids. V lost 0 bases, J lost 4 bases, and 2 bases stayed unmatched. CDR1 and CDR2 (germline): SGDLS, YYNGEE. CDR3 residues: CASSVGTSGETQYF. CDR3 sequence (DNA): TGTGCCAGCAGCGTAGGAACTAGCGGAGAGACCCAGTACTTC.

This clone came up a few times. V usage is TRBV7-2 and J usage is TRBJ1-5; tentative D call: TRBD1 (5 bases). Germline assignment: CDR1 SGHTA and CDR2 FQGNSA. The CDR3 is made up of 18 amino acids. The germline V and J ends were trimmed by 0 bases and 0 bases, with 15 bases remaining between them. The CDR3 DNA is TGTGCCAGCAGCTTAGCACAGTTTCAGGGATATAGCAATCAGCCCCAGCATTTT. Its translation is CASSLAQFQGYSNQPQHF.

The gene calls are TRBV6-5 and TRBJ1-6; D is possibly TRBD1 (5 bases). The germline V gene encodes CDR1 MNHEY and CDR2 SVGAGI. The CDR3 has 15 residues. V gave up 5 bases and J gave up 4 bases, with 12 bases separating them. The CDR3 DNA follows: TGTGCCAGCAGTGCGCGGGACCGGTATAATTCACCCCTCCACTTT. It yields the protein CASSARDRYNSPLHF.

The chain combines TRBV5-5 with TRBJ1-6; D not resolved. The germline CDR1 and CDR2 sequences are SGHKS and YYEKEE (reference sequence). Trimming cost V 4 bases and J 8 bases, with 19 bases left between them. The CDR3 sequence is 16 residues long. CDR3 nucleotide sequence: TGTGCCAGCAGCCCCCCGGGAGGACGGGGTGATTCACCCCTCCACTTT. Protein product: CASSPPGGRGDSPLHF.

This chain joins TRBV5-1 and TRBJ2-3; 8 bases match TRBD2. Unmatched junction bases numbered 9, after V lost 0 bases and J lost 3 bases. In germline, CDR1 is SGHRS, CDR2 YFSETQ. CDR3 size: 17 residues. Here the CDR3 reads CASSLAPRGVGTDTQYF. DNA of the CDR3: TGCGCCAGCAGCTTGGCACCGCGGGGGGTCGGGACAGATACGCAGTATTTT.

The V gene is TRBV7-2, the J gene TRBJ2-1, with D maybe TRBD1 (5 bases). This CDR3 contains 13 residues. Trimming pared 4 bases from V and 3 bases from J, leaving 7 bases between. Germline CDR1 and CDR2: SGHTA and FQGNSA. DNA for the CDR3: TGTGCCAGCAGCTCGCAGGGCTACAATGAGCAGTTCTTC. Its translation is CASSSQGYNEQFF.

V is TRBV19 and J is TRBJ1-2; possibly TRBD1 for D (5 bases). Trimming cost V 3 bases and J 9 bases, with 11 bases left between them. The CDR3 has 12 amino acids. Germline V gene lookup returns CDR1 LNHDA and CDR2 SQIVND (reference sequence). Written as DNA, the CDR3 is TGTGCCAGTAGTATTTCCAGGGATCGCTACACCTTC. Translating it yields CASSISRDRYTF.

The chain joins TRBV5-6 to TRBJ2-1, with 11 bases lining up with TRBD2. CDR1 SGHDT and CDR2 YYEEEE come from the germline V gene. The CDR3 length is 14 residues. Trimming cost V 4 bases and J 5 bases; bases outside gene matches: 2. The CDR3 spells CASSVTSGNNEQFF. The CDR3 nucleotides read TGTGCCAGCAGCGTGACTAGCGGGAACAATGAGCAGTTCTTC.

This clone was picked up one time. The chain joins TRBV7-2 to TRBJ2-5; 8 bases match TRBD2. V shed 2 bases, J shed 2 bases, and the junction held 7 bases outside the gene matches. The CDR3 totals 16 residues. Germline-derived CDR1 and CDR2 are SGHTA and FQGNSA. The DNA for the CDR3 is TGTGCCAGCAGCTTAATCCGGGGGGGCACACAAGAGACCCAGTACTTC. Amino acids: CASSLIRGGTQETQYF.

This chain joins TRBV2 and TRBJ1-2; maybe TRBD1 (5 bases). This CDR3 is built from 14 residues. Germline loops: CDR1 SNHLY, CDR2 FYNNEI. Trimming took off 2 bases at V and 2 bases at J, with 9 bases between the two ends. As DNA, the CDR3 is TGTGCCAGCAGTGAATACAGGCAGAACTATGGCTACACCTTC. Translating it yields CASSEYRQNYGYTF. The variable domain in full, completed from reference TRBV2 and TRBJ1-2, reads EPEVTQTPSHQVTQMGQEVILRCVPISNHLYFYWYRQILGQKVEFLVSFYNNEISEKSEIFDDQFSVERPDGSNFTLKIRSTKLEDSAMYFCASSEYRQNYGYTFGSGTRLTVV.

Concerning this clone: A junction end diverges from the germline sequence, so it may reflect a read error. This rearrangement joins TRBV25-1 to TRBJ1-4, with D unclear. There are 14 residues in the CDR3. Germline-derived CDR1 and CDR2 are MGHDK and SYGVNS. CDR3 in DNA: TGTGCCAGCACCCCCGCCTTAATGAATGGAAAACTGTTTTTT. Protein: CASTPALMNGKLFF.

The chain joins TRBV5-1 to TRBJ2-1, with a tentative D call TRBD1 (5 bases). The length of the CDR3 is 14 residues. V lost 5 bases and J lost 1, with 10 bases in between. CDR1 is SGHRS, CDR2 YFSETQ, per germline. In nucleotides, the CDR3 is TGCGCCAGCAGGGACATTCCGTCCTACAATGAGCAGTTCTTC. As protein: CASRDIPSYNEQFF.

This chain joins TRBV6-5 and TRBJ2-1, with D hard to call. The CDR3 has 12 amino acids. In germline, CDR1 is MNHEY, CDR2 SVGAGI. With 3 bases removed from V and 9 bases from J, the gap between germline ends came to 9 bases. CDR3 bases: TGTGCCAGCAGTTATTTCAAGGGTGAGCAGTTCTTC. Amino acid sequence: CASSYFKGEQFF.

V usage is TRBV4-1 and J usage is TRBJ2-2; TRBD1 is a possible D gene (5 bases). The V end was cut by 4 bases, the J end by 1 base, with 13 bases between. CDR1 and CDR2 from the germline V gene are MGHRA and YSYEKL. The CDR3 has 16 residues. The CDR3 reads CASSREDSWNTGELFF. CDR3 in DNA: TGCGCCAGCAGCCGGGAAGACAGCTGGAACACCGGGGAGCTGTTTTTT.

The chain recombines TRBV10-2 with TRBJ2-2; a weak D match, TRBD2 (5 bases). CDR3 size: 20 residues. The V gene lost 11 bases and the J gene lost 1 base, with 32 bases spanning the gap. CDR1 is WSHSY and CDR2 is SAAADI in the germline V gene. This chain's CDR3 is CAASPTPGGRSPRNTGELFF. CDR3 coding DNA: TGCGCCGCTAGCCCCACCCCGGGCGGGCGAAGCCCACGGAACACCGGGGAGCTGTTTTTT.

The J gene is TRBJ2-3, the V gene TRBV6-6, with 10 bases lining up with TRBD2. Germline-derived CDR1 and CDR2 are MNHNY and SVGAGI (reference sequence). Trimming removed 5 bases from V and 7 bases from J; junction bases left unmatched: 6. CDR3 length: 14 residues. CDR3 coding DNA: TGTGCCAGCAGTGCGGCTAGCGGGGGCAATACGCAGTATTTT. It translates to CASSAASGGNTQYF.

The chain joins TRBV9 to TRBJ2-7, with a possible D match to TRBD1 (6 bases). Germline V gene lookup returns CDR1 SGDLS and CDR2 YYNGEE. This CDR3 has 15 residues. V was clipped by 0 bases and J by 1 base, with 11 bases between them. CDR3 amino acids: CASSVGPGESYEQYF. The CDR3 nucleotides are TGTGCCAGCAGCGTAGGGCCAGGGGAATCCTACGAGCAGTACTTC.

In DNA, the CDR3 is TGTGCCAGCAGCTTATCTTGGGACACTGGAAACACCATATATTTT. Translation: CASSLSWDTGNTIYF. The chain has TRBV7-2 and TRBJ1-3; a weak D match, TRBD1 (6 bases). This CDR3 comprises 15 residues. Germline loops: CDR1 SGHTA, CDR2 FQGNSA. V gave up 2 bases and J gave up 2 bases, with 10 bases separating them.

The J gene is TRBJ2-1, the V gene TRBV11-2, with D unclear. Germline V gene sequence: CDR1 SGHAT, CDR2 FQNNGV. The V end lost 5 bases, the J end lost 7 bases, and 9 bases lay between the germline ends. The CDR3 is 12 residues long. The CDR3 reads CASSPYKNEQFF. CDR3 bases: TGTGCCAGCAGCCCCTACAAGAATGAGCAGTTCTTC.

For the CDR3, the DNA is TGTGCCTGGAGTAAAGCCACAGATACGCAGTATTTT. It is translated as CAWSKATDTQYF. The rearrangement joins TRBV30 to TRBJ2-3, with D unresolved. Germline V gene lookup returns CDR1 GTSNPN and CDR2 SVGIG (reference sequence). V was shortened by 2 bases and J by 2 bases, with 5 bases between the two germline ends. The CDR3 runs to 12 residues.

This chain connects TRBV7-8 to TRBJ1-6; TRBD1 agrees at 8 bases. Trimming removed 1 base from V and 10 bases from J; junction bases left unmatched: 9. Germline assignment: CDR1 SGHVS and CDR2 FQNEAQ. The CDR3 totals 16 residues. The DNA of the CDR3 is TGTGCCAGCAGCTTAGGGAGGGGGGACAGGAGGTCACCCCTCCACTTT. Translating gives CASSLGRGDRRSPLHF. Using reference TRBV7-8 and TRBJ1-6 for the parts outside the CDR3, the full variable domain is GAGVSQSPRYKVAKRGQDVALRCDPISGHVSLFWYQQALGQGPEFLTYFQNEAQLDKSGLPSDRFFAERPEGSVSTLKIQRTQQEDSAVYLCASSLGRGDRRSPLHFGNGTRLTVT.

This chain joins TRBV5-4 and TRBJ2-1, with D maybe TRBD2 (7 bases). Looked up from germline, CDR1 is SGHNT and CDR2 is YYREEE (reference sequence). The V end was cut by 4 bases, the J end by 0 bases, with 14 bases between. The CDR3 is made up of 16 amino acids. The CDR3 reads CASSPVRGGSYNEQFF. The CDR3 coding sequence is TGTGCCAGCAGCCCGGTTAGGGGGGGCTCCTACAATGAGCAGTTCTTC. The complete variable domain, with remaining parts taken from reference TRBV5-4 and TRBJ2-1, reads ETGVTQSPTHLIKTRGQQVTLRCSSQSGHNTVSWYQQALGQGPQFIFQYYREEENGRGNFPPRFSGLQFPNYSSELNVNALELDDSALYLCASSPVRGGSYNEQFFGPGTRLTVL.

The chain recombines TRBV10-3 with TRBJ1-4; D unclear. The V end was cut by 2 bases, the J end by 4 bases, with 5 bases between. Germline CDR1 and CDR2: ENHRY and SYGVKD. The CDR3 contains 13 residues. The CDR3 DNA is TGTGCCATCAGTGAGGGGTATAATGAAAAACTGTTTTTT. It is translated as CAISEGYNEKLFF.

This chain connects TRBV28 to TRBJ1-6, with TRBD1 matching 8 bases. The junction had 11 bases not matched to a gene; V was cut back by 8 bases and J by 8 bases. Germline-derived CDR1 and CDR2 are MDHEN and SYDVKM. This CDR3 spans 15 amino acids. Written as DNA, the CDR3 is TGTGCCAGCCGAGCTTCGACAGGGGAATATTCACCCCTCCACTTT. Its protein product is CASRASTGEYSPLHF.

The rearrangement links TRBV27 to TRBJ1-1; 8 nucleotides agree with TRBD1. CDR3 size: 15 residues. Germline V gene sequence: CDR1 MNHEY, CDR2 SMNVEV (reference sequence). V lost 5 bases, J lost 1 base, and 6 bases stayed unmatched. The CDR3 protein is CASSRQGRPNTEAFF. The CDR3 nucleotides read TGTGCCAGCAGTCGACAGGGGAGGCCGAACACTGAAGCTTTCTTT.

J is TRBJ2-2 and V is TRBV10-3; 7 bases map to TRBD2. Germline values: CDR1 ENHRY, CDR2 SYGVKD. This CDR3 region has 17 residues. V lost 3 bases to trimming and J lost 7 bases; unmatched junction nucleotides: 14. CDR3 sequence reads: CAISDNLGLDLLGELFF. CDR3 coding DNA: TGTGCCATCAGTGACAACCTTGGACTAGACCTTCTCGGGGAGCTGTTTTTT.